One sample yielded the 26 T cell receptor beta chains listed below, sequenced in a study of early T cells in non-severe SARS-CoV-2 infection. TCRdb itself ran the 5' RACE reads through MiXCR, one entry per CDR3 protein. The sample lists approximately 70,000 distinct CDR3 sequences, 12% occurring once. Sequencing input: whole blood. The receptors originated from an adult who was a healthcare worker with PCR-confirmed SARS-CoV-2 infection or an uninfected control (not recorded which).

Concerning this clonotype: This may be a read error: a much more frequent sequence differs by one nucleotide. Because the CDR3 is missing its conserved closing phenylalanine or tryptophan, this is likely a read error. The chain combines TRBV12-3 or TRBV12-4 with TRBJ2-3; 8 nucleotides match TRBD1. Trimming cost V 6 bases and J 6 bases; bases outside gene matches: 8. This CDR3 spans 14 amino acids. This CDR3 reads CASRTHRGMDTQYL. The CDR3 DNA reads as TGTGCCAGCAGAACTCACAGGGGGATGGATACGCAGTATTTA.

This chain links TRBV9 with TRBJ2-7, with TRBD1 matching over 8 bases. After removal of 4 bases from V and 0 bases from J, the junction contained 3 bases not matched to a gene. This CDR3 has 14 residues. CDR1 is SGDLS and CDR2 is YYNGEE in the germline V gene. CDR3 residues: CASSPDRGSYEQYF. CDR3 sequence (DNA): TGTGCCAGCAGCCCCGACAGGGGCTCCTACGAGCAGTACTTC.

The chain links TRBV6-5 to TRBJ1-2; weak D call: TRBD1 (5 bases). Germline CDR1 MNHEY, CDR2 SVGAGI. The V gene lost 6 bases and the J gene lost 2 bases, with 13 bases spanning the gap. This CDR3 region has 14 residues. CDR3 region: CASRLTGTNYGYTF. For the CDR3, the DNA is TGTGCCAGCAGGCTTACAGGAACAAACTATGGCTACACCTTC.

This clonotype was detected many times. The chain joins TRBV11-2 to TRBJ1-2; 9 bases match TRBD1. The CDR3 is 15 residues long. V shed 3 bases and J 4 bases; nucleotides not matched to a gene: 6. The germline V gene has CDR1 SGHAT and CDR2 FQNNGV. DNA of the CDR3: TGTGCCAGCAGCTTCGCTACAGGGGGCCTCTATGGCTACACCTTC. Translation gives CASSFATGGLYGYTF.

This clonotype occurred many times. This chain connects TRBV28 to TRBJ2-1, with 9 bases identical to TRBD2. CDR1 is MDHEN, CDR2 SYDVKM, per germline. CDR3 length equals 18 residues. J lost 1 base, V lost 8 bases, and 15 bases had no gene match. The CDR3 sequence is CASCYLLETSGSYNEQFF. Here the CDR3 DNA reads TGTGCCAGCTGCTACCTGCTTGAGACTAGCGGTTCCTACAATGAGCAGTTCTTC. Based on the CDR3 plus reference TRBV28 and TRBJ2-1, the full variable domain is DVKVTQSSRYLVKRTGEKVFLECVQDMDHENMFWYRQDPGLGLRLIYFSYDVKMKEKGDIPEGYSVSREKKERFSLILESASTNQTSMYLCASCYLLETSGSYNEQFFGPGTRLTVL.

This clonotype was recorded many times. This CDR3 reads CASSLRQQFAEQYF. The CDR3 DNA reads TGTGCCAGCAGCTTAAGACAGCAGTTCGCCGAGCAGTACTTC. This rearrangement joins TRBV7-8 to TRBJ2-7; a weak D match, TRBD1 (5 bases). Germline assignment: CDR1 SGHVS and CDR2 FQNEAQ. CDR3 size: 14 residues. The V end was cut by 2 bases, the J end by 6 bases, with 14 bases between.

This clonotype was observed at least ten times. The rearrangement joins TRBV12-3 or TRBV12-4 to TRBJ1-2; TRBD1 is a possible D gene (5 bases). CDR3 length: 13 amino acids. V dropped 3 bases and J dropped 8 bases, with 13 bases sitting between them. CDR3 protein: CASSFSRGGGYTF. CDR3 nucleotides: TGTGCCAGCAGTTTTTCAAGGGGTGGCGGCTACACCTTC.

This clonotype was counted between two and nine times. The CDR3 here is CASGSSDKRNTIYF. CDR3 nucleotides: TGTGCCAGCGGTTCCTCCGACAAACGAAACACCATATATTTT. This chain links TRBV11-2 with TRBJ1-3; D unclear. CDR3 length: 14 residues. Germline CDR1 is SGHAT and CDR2 is FQNNGV. Trimming took 8 bases from V and 5 from J, leaving 16 bases between them.

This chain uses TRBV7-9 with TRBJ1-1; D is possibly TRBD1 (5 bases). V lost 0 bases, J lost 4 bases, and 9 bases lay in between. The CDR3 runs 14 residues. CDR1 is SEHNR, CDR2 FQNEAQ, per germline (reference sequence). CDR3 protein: CASSLAGTGTEAFF. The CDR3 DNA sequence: TGTGCCAGCAGCTTAGCTGGGACCGGCACTGAAGCTTTCTTT.

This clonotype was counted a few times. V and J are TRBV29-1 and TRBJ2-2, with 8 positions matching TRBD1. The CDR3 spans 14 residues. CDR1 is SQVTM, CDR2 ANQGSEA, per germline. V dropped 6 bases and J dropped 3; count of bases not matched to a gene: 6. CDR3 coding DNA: TGCAGCGTAGAGACAGGGGTGCACACCGGGGAGCTGTTTTTT. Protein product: CSVETGVHTGELFF.

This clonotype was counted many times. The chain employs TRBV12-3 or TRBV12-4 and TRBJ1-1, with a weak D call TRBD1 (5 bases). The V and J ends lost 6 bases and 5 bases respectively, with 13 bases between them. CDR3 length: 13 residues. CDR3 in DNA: TGTGCCAGCAGCTTGTCGGGGGGGACTGAAGCTTTCTTT. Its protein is CASSLSGGTEAFF.

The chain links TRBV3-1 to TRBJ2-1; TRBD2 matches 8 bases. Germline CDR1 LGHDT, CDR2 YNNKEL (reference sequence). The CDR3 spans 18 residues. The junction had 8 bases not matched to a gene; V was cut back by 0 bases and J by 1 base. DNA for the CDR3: TGTGCCAGCAGCCAAGAGCTTTCGGGGGGGAAGTCCTACAATGAGCAGTTCTTC. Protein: CASSQELSGGKSYNEQFF.

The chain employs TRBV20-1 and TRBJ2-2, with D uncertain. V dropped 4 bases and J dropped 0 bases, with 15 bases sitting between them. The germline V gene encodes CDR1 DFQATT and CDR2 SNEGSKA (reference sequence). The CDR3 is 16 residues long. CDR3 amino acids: CSATSSGRSNTGELFF. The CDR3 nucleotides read TGCAGTGCTACCTCATCGGGCCGTTCGAACACCGGGGAGCTGTTTTTT.

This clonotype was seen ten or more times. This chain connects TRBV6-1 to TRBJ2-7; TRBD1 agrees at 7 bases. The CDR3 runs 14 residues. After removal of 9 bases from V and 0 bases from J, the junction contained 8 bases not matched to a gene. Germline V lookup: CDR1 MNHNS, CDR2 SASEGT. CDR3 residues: CASNPGQSSYEQYF. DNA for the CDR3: TGTGCCAGTAACCCGGGACAGAGCTCCTACGAGCAGTACTTC.

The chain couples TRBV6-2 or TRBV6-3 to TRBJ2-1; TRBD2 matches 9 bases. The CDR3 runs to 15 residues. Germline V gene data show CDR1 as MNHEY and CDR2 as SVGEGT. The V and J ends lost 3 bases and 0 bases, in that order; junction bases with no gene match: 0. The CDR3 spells CASSYSGSSYNEQFF. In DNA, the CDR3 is TGTGCCAGCAGTTATAGCGGGAGCTCCTACAATGAGCAGTTCTTC.

The DNA of the CDR3 is TGTGCCAGCAGTCCCCCCGGAGGTGACGAGCAGTACTTC. Its protein is CASSPPGGDEQYF. The J gene is TRBJ2-7, the V gene TRBV6-6; weak D call: TRBD2 (5 bases). Deletions cut 5 bases from V and 5 bases from J, with 13 bases between. The CDR3 length is 13 residues. The germline gives CDR1 MNHNY, CDR2 SVGAGI (reference sequence).

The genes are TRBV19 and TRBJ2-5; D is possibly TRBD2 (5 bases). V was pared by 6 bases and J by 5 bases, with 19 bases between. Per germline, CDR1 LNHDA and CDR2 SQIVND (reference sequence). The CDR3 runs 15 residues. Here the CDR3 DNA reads TGTGCCAGTAGGAACGCCTTGGCGGGCCACGAGACCCAGTACTTC. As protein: CASRNALAGHETQYF.

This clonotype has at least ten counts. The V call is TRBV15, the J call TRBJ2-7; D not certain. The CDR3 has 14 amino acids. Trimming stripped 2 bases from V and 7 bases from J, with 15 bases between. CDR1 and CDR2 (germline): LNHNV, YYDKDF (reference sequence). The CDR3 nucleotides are TGTGCCACCAGCAGAAACCCCGGGTTCGGGGAGCAGTACTTC. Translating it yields CATSRNPGFGEQYF.

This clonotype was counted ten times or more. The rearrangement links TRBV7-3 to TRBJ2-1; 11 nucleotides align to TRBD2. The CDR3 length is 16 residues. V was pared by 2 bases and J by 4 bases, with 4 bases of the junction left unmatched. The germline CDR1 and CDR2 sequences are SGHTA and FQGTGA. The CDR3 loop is CASSLLPSGGYNEQFF. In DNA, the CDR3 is TGTGCCAGCAGCTTACTTCCTAGCGGGGGGTACAATGAGCAGTTCTTC. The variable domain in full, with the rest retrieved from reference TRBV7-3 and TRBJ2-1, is GAGVSQTPSNKVTEKGKYVELRCDPISGHTALYWYRQSLGQGPEFLIYFQGTGAADDSGLPNDRFFAVRPEGSVSTLKIQRTERGDSAVYLCASSLLPSGGYNEQFFGPGTRLTVL.

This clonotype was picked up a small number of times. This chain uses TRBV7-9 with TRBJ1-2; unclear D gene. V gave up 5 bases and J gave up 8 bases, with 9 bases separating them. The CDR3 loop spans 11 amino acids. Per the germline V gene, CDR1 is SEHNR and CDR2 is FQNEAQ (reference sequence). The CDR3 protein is CASSPPLGYTF. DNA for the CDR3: TGTGCCAGCAGCCCGCCTTTGGGCTACACCTTC.

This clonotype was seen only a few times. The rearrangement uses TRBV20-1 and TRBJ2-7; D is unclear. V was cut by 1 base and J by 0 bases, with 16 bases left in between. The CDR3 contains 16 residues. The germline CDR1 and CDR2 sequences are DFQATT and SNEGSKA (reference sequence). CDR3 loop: CSARGGGGRSSYEQYF. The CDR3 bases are TGCAGTGCTAGAGGCGGCGGCGGAAGGAGCTCCTACGAGCAGTACTTC.

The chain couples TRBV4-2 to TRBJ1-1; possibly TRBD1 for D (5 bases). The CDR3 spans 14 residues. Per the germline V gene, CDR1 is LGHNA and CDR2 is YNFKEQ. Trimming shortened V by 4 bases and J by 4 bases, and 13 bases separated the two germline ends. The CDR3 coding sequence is TGTGCCAGCAGCCTAACGGGGCCGGGCACTGAAGCTTTCTTT. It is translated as CASSLTGPGTEAFF.

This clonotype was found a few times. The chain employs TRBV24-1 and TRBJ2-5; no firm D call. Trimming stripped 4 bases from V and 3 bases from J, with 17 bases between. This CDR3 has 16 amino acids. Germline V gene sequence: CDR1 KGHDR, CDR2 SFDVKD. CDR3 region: CATSEGGLNVKETQYF. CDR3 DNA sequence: TGTGCCACCAGTGAGGGCGGCCTGAACGTTAAAGAGACCCAGTACTTC.

CDR3 in amino acids: CASSAGTSFADTQYF. For the CDR3, the DNA is TGTGCCAGCAGCGCCGGGACTAGCTTTGCAGATACGCAGTATTTT. V gene TRBV9 combines with J gene TRBJ2-3; TRBD2 agrees at 9 bases. This CDR3 contains 15 residues. With V trimmed by 3 bases and J by 4 bases, 6 bases remained unmatched. Germline V gene lookup returns CDR1 SGDLS and CDR2 YYNGEE.

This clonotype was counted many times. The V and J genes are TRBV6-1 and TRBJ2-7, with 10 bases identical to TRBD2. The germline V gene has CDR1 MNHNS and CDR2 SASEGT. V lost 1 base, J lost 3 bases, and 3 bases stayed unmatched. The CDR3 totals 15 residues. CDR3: CASSEDSGGSYEQYF. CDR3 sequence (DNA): TGTGCCAGCAGTGAAGATAGCGGGGGGAGCTACGAGCAGTACTTC.

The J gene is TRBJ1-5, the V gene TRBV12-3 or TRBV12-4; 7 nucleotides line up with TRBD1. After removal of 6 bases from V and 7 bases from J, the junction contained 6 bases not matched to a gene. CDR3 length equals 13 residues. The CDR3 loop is CASSEGARQPQHF. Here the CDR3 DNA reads TGTGCCAGCAGCGAGGGGGCGCGACAGCCCCAGCATTTT.